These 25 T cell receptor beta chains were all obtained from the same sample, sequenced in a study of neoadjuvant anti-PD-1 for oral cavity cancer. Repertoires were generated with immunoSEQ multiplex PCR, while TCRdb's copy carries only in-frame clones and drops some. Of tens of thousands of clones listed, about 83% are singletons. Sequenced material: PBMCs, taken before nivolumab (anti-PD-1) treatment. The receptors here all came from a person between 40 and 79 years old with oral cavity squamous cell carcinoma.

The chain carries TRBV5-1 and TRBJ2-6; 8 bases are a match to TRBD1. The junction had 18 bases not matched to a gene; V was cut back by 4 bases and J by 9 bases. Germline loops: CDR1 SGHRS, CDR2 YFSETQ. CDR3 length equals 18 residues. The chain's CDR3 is CASSPRTGHSLQDNVLTF. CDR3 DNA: TGCGCCAGCAGCCCAAGGACAGGGCATAGTCTTCAGGACAACGTCCTGACTTTC.

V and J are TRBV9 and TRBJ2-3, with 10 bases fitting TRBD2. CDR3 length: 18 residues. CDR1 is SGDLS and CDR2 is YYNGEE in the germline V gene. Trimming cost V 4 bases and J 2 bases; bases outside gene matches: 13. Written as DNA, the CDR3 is TGTGCCAGCAGCCCCCACCTCCTAGCGGGGGTGTACACAGATACGCAGTATTTT. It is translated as CASSPHLLAGVYTDTQYF.

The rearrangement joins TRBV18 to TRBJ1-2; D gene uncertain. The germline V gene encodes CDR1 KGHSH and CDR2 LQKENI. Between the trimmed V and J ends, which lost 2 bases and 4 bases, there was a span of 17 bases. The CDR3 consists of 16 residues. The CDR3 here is CASSPKLQPEVYGYTF. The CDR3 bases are TGTGCCAGCTCACCAAAGCTCCAGCCCGAAGTCTATGGCTACACCTTC.

CDR3: CASSQPGQGRYGYTF. CDR3 DNA: TGCGCCAGCAGCCAACCGGGACAGGGGCGCTATGGCTACACCTTC. The rearrangement joins TRBV4-1 to TRBJ1-2; TRBD1 matches at 10 bases. The germline CDR1 and CDR2 sequences are MGHRA and YSYEKL. The ends lost 2 bases at V and 4 bases at J; junction bases unmatched: 4. This CDR3 is 15 amino acids long.

The CDR3 region has the DNA TGTGCCAGCAGCTTAGTTAGCGATGAGCAGTTCTTC. It translates to CASSLVSDEQFF. The chain uses TRBV11-3 and TRBJ2-1; D is possibly TRBD2 (5 bases). CDR1 is SGHNT, CDR2 YENEEA, per germline. This CDR3 comprises 12 residues. The V end was cut by 1 base, the J end by 8 bases, with 6 bases between.

The CDR3 here is CAWSRDYEQYF. The CDR3 nucleotides read TGTGCCTGGTCCCGGGACTACGAGCAGTACTTC. V usage is TRBV30 and J usage is TRBJ2-7; perhaps TRBD2 as D (5 bases). This CDR3 spans 11 amino acids. V lost 5 bases and J lost 3, with 8 bases in between. Per germline, CDR1 GTSNPN and CDR2 SVGIG (reference sequence).

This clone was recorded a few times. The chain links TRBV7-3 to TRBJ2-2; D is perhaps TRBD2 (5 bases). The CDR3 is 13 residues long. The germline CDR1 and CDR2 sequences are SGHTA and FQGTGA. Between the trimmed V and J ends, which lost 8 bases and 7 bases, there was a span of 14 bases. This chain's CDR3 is CASGEGAVGELFF. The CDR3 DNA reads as TGTGCCAGCGGTGAGGGCGCGGTCGGGGAGCTGTTTTTT.

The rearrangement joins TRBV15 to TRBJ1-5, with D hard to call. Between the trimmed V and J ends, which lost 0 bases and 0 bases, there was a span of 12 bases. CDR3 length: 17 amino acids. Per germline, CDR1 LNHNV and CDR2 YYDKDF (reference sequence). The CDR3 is CATSRDRGIISNQPQHF. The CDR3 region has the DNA TGTGCCACCAGCAGAGATCGAGGGATTATTAGCAATCAGCCCCAGCATTTT.

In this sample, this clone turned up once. The CDR3, as DNA: TGTGCCAGCAGCTTGGTGAGCGGGGGATACTACAATGAGCAGTTCTTC. Amino acids: CASSLVSGGYYNEQFF. The V call is TRBV7-9, the J call TRBJ2-1, with 8 positions matching TRBD2. The CDR3 totals 16 residues. Trimming cost V 3 bases and J 3 bases; bases outside gene matches: 7. Per germline, CDR1 SEHNR and CDR2 FQNEAQ (reference sequence).

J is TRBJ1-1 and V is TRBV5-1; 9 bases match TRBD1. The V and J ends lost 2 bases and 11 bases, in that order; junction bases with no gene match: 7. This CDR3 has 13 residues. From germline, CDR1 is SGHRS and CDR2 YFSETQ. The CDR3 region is CASSFRTGDEAFF. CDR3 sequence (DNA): TGCGCCAGCAGCTTTAGGACAGGGGACGAGGCTTTCTTT.

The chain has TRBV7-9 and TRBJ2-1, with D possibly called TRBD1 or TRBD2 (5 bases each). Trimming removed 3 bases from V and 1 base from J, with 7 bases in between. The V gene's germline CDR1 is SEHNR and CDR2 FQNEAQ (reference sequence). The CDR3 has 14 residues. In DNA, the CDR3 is TGTGCCAGCAGCTTTGGGGGATCCTACAATGAGCAGTTCTTC. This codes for CASSFGGSYNEQFF.

CDR3 in DNA: TGTGCCAGCAGCCCACCGGGACAGGGCTACGGGAGAGCATCCGGGGAGCTGTTTTTT. Protein product: CASSPPGQGYGRASGELFF. The chain is built from TRBV7-9 and TRBJ2-2, with 9 bases lining up with TRBD1. J lost 6 bases, V lost 5 bases, and 19 bases had no gene match. The CDR3 contains 19 residues. Germline lookup yields CDR1 SEHNR and CDR2 FQNEAQ (reference sequence).

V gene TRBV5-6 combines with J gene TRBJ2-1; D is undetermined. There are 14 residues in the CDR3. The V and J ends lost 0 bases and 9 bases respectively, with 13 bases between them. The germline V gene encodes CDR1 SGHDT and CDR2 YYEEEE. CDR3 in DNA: TGTGCCAGCAGCTTGGCGGAGTCCCTGGGTGAGCAGTTCTTC. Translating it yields CASSLAESLGEQFF.

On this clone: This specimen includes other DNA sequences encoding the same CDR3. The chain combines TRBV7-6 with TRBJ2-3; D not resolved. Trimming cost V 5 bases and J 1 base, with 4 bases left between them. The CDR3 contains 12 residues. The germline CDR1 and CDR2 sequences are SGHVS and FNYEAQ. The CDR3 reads CASSLRTDTQYF. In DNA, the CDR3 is TGTGCCAGCAGCCTTCGCACAGATACGCAGTATTTT.

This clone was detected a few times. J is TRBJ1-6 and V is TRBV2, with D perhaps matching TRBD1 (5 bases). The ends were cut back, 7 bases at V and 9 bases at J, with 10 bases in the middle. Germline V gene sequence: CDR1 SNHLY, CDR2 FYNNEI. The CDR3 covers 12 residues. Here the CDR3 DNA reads TGTGCCAGCACGCTTGGGGGTTCACCCCTCCACTTT. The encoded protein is CASTLGGSPLHF.

In DNA form, the CDR3 reads TGTGCCACCAGCAGAGATTGGAGTACCGCGAACACCGGGGAGCTGTTTTTT. Protein: CATSRDWSTANTGELFF. The V call is TRBV15, the J call TRBJ2-2; D is unclear. This CDR3 has 17 amino acids. The germline V gene has CDR1 LNHNV and CDR2 YYDKDF (reference sequence). V lost 0 bases, J lost 0 bases, and 11 bases lay in between. The variable domain in full, with the rest retrieved from reference TRBV15 and TRBJ2-2, is DAMVIQNPRYQVTQFGKPVTLSCSQTLNHNVMYWYQQKSSQAPKLLFHYYDKDFNNEADTPDNFQSRRPNTSFCFLDIRSPGLGDTAMYLCATSRDWSTANTGELFFGEGSRLTVL.

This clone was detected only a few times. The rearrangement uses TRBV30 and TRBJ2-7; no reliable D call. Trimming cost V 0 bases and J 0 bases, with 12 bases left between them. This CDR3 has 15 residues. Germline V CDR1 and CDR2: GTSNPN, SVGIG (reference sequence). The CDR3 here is CAWSVWGASSYEQYF. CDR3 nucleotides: TGTGCCTGGAGTGTTTGGGGTGCGAGCTCCTACGAGCAGTACTTC.

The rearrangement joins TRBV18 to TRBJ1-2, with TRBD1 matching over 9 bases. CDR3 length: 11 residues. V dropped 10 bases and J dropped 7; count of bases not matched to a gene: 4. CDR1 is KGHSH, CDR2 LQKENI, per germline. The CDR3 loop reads CATTGGRGYTF. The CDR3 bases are TGTGCCACCACAGGGGGCCGTGGCTACACCTTC.

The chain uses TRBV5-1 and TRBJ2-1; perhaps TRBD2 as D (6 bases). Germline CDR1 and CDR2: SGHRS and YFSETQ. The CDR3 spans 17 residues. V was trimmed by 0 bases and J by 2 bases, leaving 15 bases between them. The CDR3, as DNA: TGCGCCAGCAGCTTGGGCCAAATAGCGGCAACCTACAATGAGCAGTTCTTC. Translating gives CASSLGQIAATYNEQFF.

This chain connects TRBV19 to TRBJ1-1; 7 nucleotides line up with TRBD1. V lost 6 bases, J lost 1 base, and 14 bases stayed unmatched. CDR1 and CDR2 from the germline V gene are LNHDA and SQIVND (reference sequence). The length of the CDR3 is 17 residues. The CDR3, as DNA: TGTGCCAGTAGGAACCTCCCGGGACAGACCTCGAACACTGAAGCTTTCTTT. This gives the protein CASRNLPGQTSNTEAFF.

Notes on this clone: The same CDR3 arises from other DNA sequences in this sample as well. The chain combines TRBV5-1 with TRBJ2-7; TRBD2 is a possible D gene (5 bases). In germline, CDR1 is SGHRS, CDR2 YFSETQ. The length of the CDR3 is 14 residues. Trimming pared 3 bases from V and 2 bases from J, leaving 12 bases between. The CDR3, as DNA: TGCGCCAGCAGCTCAGGACTCGAACCCTACGAGCAGTACTTC. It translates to CASSSGLEPYEQYF.

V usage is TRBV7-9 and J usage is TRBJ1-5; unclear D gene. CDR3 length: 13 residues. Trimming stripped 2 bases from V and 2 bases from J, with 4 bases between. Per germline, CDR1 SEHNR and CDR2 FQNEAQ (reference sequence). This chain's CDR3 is CASSLYGNQPQHF. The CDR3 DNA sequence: TGTGCCAGCAGCTTATACGGCAATCAGCCCCAGCATTTT.

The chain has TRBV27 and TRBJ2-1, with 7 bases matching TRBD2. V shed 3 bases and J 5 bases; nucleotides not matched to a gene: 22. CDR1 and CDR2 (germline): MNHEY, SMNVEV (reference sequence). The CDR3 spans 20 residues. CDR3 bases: TGTGCCAGCAGTTTGATTGGGGAGGGAGCCTATTTCTCGTCGGACAATGAGCAGTTCTTC. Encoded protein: CASSLIGEGAYFSSDNEQFF.

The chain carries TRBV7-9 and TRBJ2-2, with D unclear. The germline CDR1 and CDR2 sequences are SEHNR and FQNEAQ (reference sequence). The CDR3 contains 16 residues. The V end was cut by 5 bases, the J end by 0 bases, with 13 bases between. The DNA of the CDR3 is TGTGCCAGCAGCGACAAGTCGTGGGCGAACACCGGGGAGCTGTTTTTT. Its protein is CASSDKSWANTGELFF.

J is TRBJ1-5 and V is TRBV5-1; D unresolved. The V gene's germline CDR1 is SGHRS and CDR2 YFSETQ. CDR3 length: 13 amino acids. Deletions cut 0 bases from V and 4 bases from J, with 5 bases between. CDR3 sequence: CASSLGPNQPQHF. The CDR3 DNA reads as TGCGCCAGCAGCTTGGGGCCGAATCAGCCCCAGCATTTT.